A single sample gave rise to the 9 T cell receptor beta chains below, sequenced in a study of blood T cell repertoires in COVID-19. The protocol was immunoSEQ multiplex PCR, while the TCRdb copy is restricted to in-frame clones and leaves out a portion. The table shows approximately 64,000 clones, with more than 70% occurring only once. The sample taken for sequencing was PBMCs or T cells enriched from blood (not recorded which). These receptors originate from a woman aged 40 to 50 who had recovered from COVID-19.

This clone was counted once. This sequence joins TRBV11-2 and TRBJ2-1, with 10 bases identical to TRBD1. From germline, CDR1 is SGHAT and CDR2 FQNNGV. Trimming at V came to 0 bases and at J to 5 bases, leaving 10 bases not matched to a gene. This CDR3 has 18 amino acids. The CDR3 sequence is CASSLDWSGTGANNEQFF. DNA of the CDR3: TGTGCCAGCAGCTTAGATTGGTCCGGGACAGGGGCCAACAATGAGCAGTTCTTC. Using reference TRBV11-2 and TRBJ2-1 for the parts outside the CDR3, the full variable domain is EAGVAQSPRYKIIEKRQSVAFWCNPISGHATLYWYQQILGQGPKLLIQFQNNGVVDDSQLPKDRFSAERLKGVDSTLKIQPAKLEDSAVYLCASSLDWSGTGANNEQFFGPGTRLTVL.

The chain uses TRBV27 and TRBJ2-1; 7 bases agree with TRBD1. CDR1 is MNHEY, CDR2 SMNVEV, per germline (reference sequence). This CDR3 has 18 amino acids. Trimming at V came to 4 bases and at J to 7 bases, leaving 19 bases not matched to a gene. The chain's CDR3 is CASSYGSGGRGFRNEQFF. CDR3 nucleotide sequence: TGTGCCAGCAGTTATGGGTCAGGTGGCAGGGGGTTCCGGAATGAGCAGTTCTTC.

This rearrangement joins TRBV7-9 to TRBJ2-3; no definite D call. The CDR3 has 14 residues. Trimming left V 0 bases short and J 3 bases short, with 7 bases between. Germline values: CDR1 SEHNR, CDR2 FQNEAQ (reference sequence). CDR3 in DNA: TGTGCCAGCAGCTTAGCGGTGACTACAGATACGCAGTATTTT. It translates to CASSLAVTTDTQYF.

V is TRBV6-5 and J is TRBJ2-7; unclear D gene. V gave up 4 bases and J gave up 7 bases, with 17 bases separating them. The CDR3 length is 14 residues. Germline lookup yields CDR1 MNHEY and CDR2 SVGAGI. DNA of the CDR3: TGTGCCAGCAGTTTTCAACGGGTTGCAAGGGAGCAGTACTTC. Its protein is CASSFQRVAREQYF.

The chain couples TRBV19 to TRBJ2-6; TRBD1 aligns across 8 bases. The CDR3 spans 18 residues. Unmatched junction bases numbered 12, after V lost 6 bases and J lost 2 bases. From germline, CDR1 is LNHDA and CDR2 SQIVND (reference sequence). Here the CDR3 DNA reads TGTGCCAGTAGACCCTCCTATGGACAGGGACCTGGGGCCAACGTCCTGACTTTC. Translated: CASRPSYGQGPGANVLTF.

This chain uses TRBV21-1 with TRBJ1-4; the table names TRBD1, a call not compared with the DNA. TRBV21-1 is listed as a pseudogene. The CDR3 has 16 amino acids. The CDR3 DNA follows: TGTGCCAGCAGCAAAGTCCGGACATATACGAATGAAAAACTGTTTTTT. This gives the protein CASSKVRTYTNEKLFF.

The V gene is TRBV29-1, the J gene TRBJ1-2; a possible D gene is TRBD1 (5 bases). This CDR3 contains 12 residues. Germline CDR1 and CDR2: SQVTM and ANQGSEA. V shed 7 bases and J shed 8 bases, with 17 bases lying between them. As DNA, the CDR3 is TGCAGCGCTACGACAGATTTTATCGGCTACACCTTC. This translates into CSATTDFIGYTF.

This rearrangement joins TRBV10-2 to TRBJ2-5, with 8 bases fitting TRBD2. The germline gives CDR1 WSHSY, CDR2 SAAADI. The CDR3 covers 16 residues. V lost 2 bases, J lost 3 bases, and 8 bases stayed unmatched. CDR3 DNA: TGCGCCAGCAGTGAGCTCCATAGGCGGGGGGAAGAGACCCAGTACTTC. Translation gives CASSELHRRGEETQYF.

This clone occurred once. The rearrangement uses TRBV19 and TRBJ2-7; the D gene is possibly TRBD2 (6 bases). The CDR3 has 16 amino acids. The germline gives CDR1 LNHDA, CDR2 SQIVND (reference sequence). V lost 3 bases and J 0 bases, leaving 15 bases between the germline ends. CDR3 sequence (DNA): TGTGCCAGTAGTATTGGAGGGACGACTTCCTCCTACGAGCAGTACTTC. The encoded protein is CASSIGGTTSSYEQYF.